This TCR beta chain derives from a study of somatic mutations in cytotoxic T cells in rheumatoid arthritis. Study summary: Nearly 100% purity was obtained when some V beta antibody-stained T-cell populations were flow-sorted; these included V beta1+ cells sequenced for TCRB.

Produced via immunoSEQ multiplex PCR; TCRdb's table is partial and in-frame only. The sample lists 15,000 to 20,000 clones; roughly four fifths were seen once. The sequenced sample was CD8+ T cells sorted from blood. The receptor was isolated from a woman between 45 and 65 years old with rheumatoid arthritis.

For the CDR3, the DNA is TGTGCCAGCAGGTCCTCTAGGGGAGACTCCTACAATGAGCAGTTCTTC. Its translation is CASRSSRGDSYNEQFF. The chain joins TRBV7-9 to TRBJ2-1; D is possibly TRBD1 or TRBD2 (5 bases each). The V gene lost 6 bases and the J gene lost 0 bases, with 15 bases spanning the gap. This CDR3 has 16 amino acids. Germline loops: CDR1 SEHNR, CDR2 FQNEAQ (reference sequence).